A selection of T cell receptor beta chains follows, all from one sample in a study of early T cells in non-severe SARS-CoV-2 infection. TCRdb used MiXCR to reprocess the 5' RACE reads, holding one entry per CDR3 protein. The sample includes more than 75,000 distinct CDR3 sequences, about 13% of them seen just once. The sample consisted of whole blood. Every receptor here comes from an adult who was a healthcare worker with PCR-confirmed SARS-CoV-2 infection or an uninfected control (not recorded which). Each CDR3 is given with its conserved first and last residue. D genes are given only for firm matches. Clone size is not always given. Where it is, it says once, few, many or a class for expanded clones.

D: NA; size: few; V: TRBV9; J: TRBJ2-7; DNA: TGTGCCAGCGCGCCGGGGGCCAGAAACTACGAGCAGTACTTC; CDR3: CASAPGARNYEQYF
D: NA; size: few; V: TRBV24-1; J: TRBJ2-7; DNA: TGTGCCACCAGTGATTTACCTCGGGACACAGCGGGGTTCTCCTACGAGCAGTACTTC; CDR3: CATSDLPRDTAGFSYEQYF
D: NA; size: few; V: TRBV28; J: TRBJ1-6; DNA: TGTGCCATCAACAGGGCAGGCTCCTATAATTCACCCCTCCACTTT; CDR3: CAINRAGSYNSPLHF
D: NA; size: NA; V: TRBV7-3; J: TRBJ2-7; DNA: TGTGCCAGCAGCTTAGGGGCAGGGACCAACGAGCAGTACTTC; CDR3: CASSLGAGTNEQYF
D: NA; size: NA; V: TRBV12-3/TRBV12-4; J: TRBJ2-6; DNA: TGTGCCAGCAGTTTAGTTTTCTCTGGGGCCAACGTCCTGACTTTC; CDR3: CASSLVFSGANVLTF
D: NA; size: few; V: TRBV6-1; J: TRBJ1-2; DNA: TGTGCCAGCAGTGTCCCGATTGATGGCTACACCTTC; CDR3: CASSVPIDGYTF
D: NA; size: NA; V: TRBV28; J: TRBJ2-7; DNA: TGTGCCAGCAGTTTAACAGGGATCTGGCAGTACTTC; CDR3: CASSLTGIWQYF
D: TRBD2; size: NA; V: TRBV24-1; J: TRBJ2-5; DNA: TGTGCCACCAGTGAGGGAGGGGCCCAGTACTTC; CDR3: CATSEGGAQYF
D: TRBD1; size: few; V: TRBV10-3; J: TRBJ2-7; DNA: TGTGCCATCAGTGACGATATCGGACAGGATAGACGCTACGAGCAGTACTTC; CDR3: CAISDDIGQDRRYEQYF
D: TRBD1; size: many; V: TRBV11-2; J: TRBJ1-3; DNA: TGTGCCAGCAGCTTAGCCAGGGGGAACGGAAACACCATATATTTT; CDR3: CASSLARGNGNTIYF
D: NA; size: NA; V: TRBV6-6; J: TRBJ1-6; DNA: TGTGCCAGCAGTTACCTCTTTGGGGGGAGCTCCTATAATTCACCCCTCCACTTT; CDR3: CASSYLFGGSSYNSPLHF
D: TRBD1; size: many; V: TRBV10-3; J: TRBJ2-1; DNA: TGTGCCACCTCTTATCGACAGGGTGAGGCCTACAATGAGCAGTTCTTC; CDR3: CATSYRQGEAYNEQFF
D: NA; size: once; V: TRBV28; J: TRBJ1-1; DNA: TGTGCCAGCAGTCGGGTCACCCTGAACACTGAAGCTTTCTTT; CDR3: CASSRVTLNTEAFF
D: NA; size: few; V: TRBV11-2; J: TRBJ2-7; DNA: TGTGCCAGCAGCTCGGTATCCCGACGGGGGAGGTACGAGCAGTACTTC; CDR3: CASSSVSRRGRYEQYF
D: NA; size: NA; V: TRBV11-2; J: TRBJ2-3; DNA: TGTGCCAGCAGCTTGGGACATGCAGATACGCAGTATTTT; CDR3: CASSLGHADTQYF
D: TRBD1; size: few; V: TRBV6-6; J: TRBJ2-3; DNA: TGTGCCAGTACGACCAGGGGGCGTAAAGATACGCAGTATTTT; CDR3: CASTTRGRKDTQYF
D: TRBD1; size: few; V: TRBV7-9; J: TRBJ1-5; DNA: TGTGCCAGCAGCTTAGAACCAGGGGGCCATCAGCCCCAGCATTTT; CDR3: CASSLEPGGHQPQHF
D: NA; size: NA; V: TRBV12-3/TRBV12-4; J: TRBJ2-1; DNA: TGTGCCAGCAGTTTAGCCGGCAGCCTATACAATGAGCAGTTCTTC; CDR3: CASSLAGSLYNEQFF
D: NA; size: few; V: TRBV9; J: TRBJ2-5; DNA: TGTGCCAGCAGCGGGGACCCTCTTGGGACCCAGTACTTC; CDR3: CASSGDPLGTQYF
D: NA; size: NA; V: TRBV5-1; J: TRBJ2-1; DNA: TGCGCCAGCAGCTTGGTGGGGTACGAAAGCTCCTACAATGAGCAGTTCTTC; CDR3: CASSLVGYESSYNEQFF
D: NA; size: NA; V: TRBV18; J: TRBJ1-1; DNA: TGTGCCAGCTCACCGCGGACAGCTAACACTGAAGCTTTCTTT; CDR3: CASSPRTANTEAFF
D: NA; size: NA; V: TRBV6-1; J: TRBJ2-7; DNA: TGTGCCAGCAGTACCCAGGGGCAGGTCTACGAGCAGTACTTC; CDR3: CASSTQGQVYEQYF
D: TRBD1; size: NA; V: TRBV11-2; J: TRBJ1-1; DNA: TGTGCCAGCAGTTGGACAGGGCGCACTGAAGCTTTCTTT; CDR3: CASSWTGRTEAFF
D: TRBD1; size: NA; V: TRBV29-1; J: TRBJ2-5; DNA: TGCAGCCCTCCACTAAAGACAGGGGCTACCCAAGAGACCCAGTACTTC; CDR3: CSPPLKTGATQETQYF
D: NA; size: few; V: TRBV27; J: TRBJ1-1; DNA: TGTGCCAGCACTCGGGCTTTCTTT; CDR3: CASTRAFF
D: NA; size: many; V: TRBV5-1; J: TRBJ2-5; DNA: TGCGCCAGCAGCTTGGAACACGGCCAAGAGACCCAGTACTTC; CDR3: CASSLEHGQETQYF
D: TRBD1; size: many; V: TRBV5-5; J: TRBJ1-1; DNA: TGTGCCAGCAGCTGGGACAGGGAGGCCACTGAAGCTTTCTTT; CDR3: CASSWDREATEAFF
D: NA; size: many; V: TRBV5-1; J: TRBJ2-7; DNA: TGCGCCAGCAGCTTGGCTTCGGGGATAGCCTCCTACGAGCAGTACTTC; CDR3: CASSLASGIASYEQYF
D: NA; size: NA; V: TRBV30; J: TRBJ1-3; DNA: TGTGCCTGGAAGGGAGACGTGGCCAGCCTTTCTGGAAACACCATATATTTT; CDR3: CAWKGDVASLSGNTIYF
D: TRBD1; size: few; V: TRBV2; J: TRBJ2-3; DNA: TGTGCCAGCAGGCGGACAGGGGGCACAGATACGCAGTATTTT; CDR3: CASRRTGGTDTQYF
D: TRBD1; size: NA; V: TRBV5-1; J: TRBJ2-7; DNA: TGCGCCAGCAGCTGGGGCACGGGGACAGGGTACGAGCAGTACTTC; CDR3: CASSWGTGTGYEQYF
D: TRBD2; size: few; V: TRBV7-9; J: TRBJ2-1; DNA: TGTGCCAGCAGCCCACTAGCGGAAAGCTCCTACAATGAGCAGTTCTTC; CDR3: CASSPLAESSYNEQFF
D: NA; size: few; V: TRBV5-1; J: TRBJ2-1; DNA: TGCGCCAGCAGCTCTGTACCTTTGGACACAGAGCAGTTCTTC; CDR3: CASSSVPLDTEQFF
D: TRBD1; size: NA; V: TRBV28; J: TRBJ1-4; DNA: TGTGCCAGCAGCCCCGGGGCAGGGGGAGGAGAAAAACTGTTTTTT; CDR3: CASSPGAGGGEKLFF
D: NA; size: few; V: TRBV11-2; J: TRBJ2-1; DNA: TGTGCCAGCAGCCCGACGGGTCGGGGCGGGTACAATGAGCAGTTCTTC; CDR3: CASSPTGRGGYNEQFF
D: NA; size: NA; V: TRBV7-3; J: TRBJ2-3; DNA: TGTGCCAGCAGCTCCCAGGGGGCGATTCAGCGGGGGACACATACGCAGTATTTT; CDR3: CASSSQGAIQRGTHTQYF
D: TRBD1; size: NA; V: TRBV7-9; J: TRBJ2-4; DNA: TGTGCCAGCAGCTTAACAGGGGAAAACATTCAGTACTTC; CDR3: CASSLTGENIQYF
D: NA; size: NA; V: TRBV6-1; J: TRBJ1-1; DNA: TGTGCCAGCAGTGAAATCGTCAGTATGAACACTGAAGCTTTCTTT; CDR3: CASSEIVSMNTEAFF
D: NA; size: NA; V: TRBV30; J: TRBJ1-1; DNA: TGTGCCTGGAGCACTTTCTCTCTGAGACACCCAAAAGCTTTCTTT; CDR3: CAWSTFSLRHPKAFF
D: NA; size: few; V: TRBV9; J: TRBJ1-1; DNA: TGTGCCAGCAGCGTAGCGCCGATGAACACTGAAGCTTTCTTT; CDR3: CASSVAPMNTEAFF
D: NA; size: NA; V: TRBV12-3/TRBV12-4; J: TRBJ1-3; DNA: TGTGCCAGCAGTTTTACGGGGAGAAACACCATATATTTT; CDR3: CASSFTGRNTIYF
D: TRBD2; size: many; V: TRBV3-1; J: TRBJ2-7; DNA: TGTGCCAGCAGCCCGAGACTAGCGGGAGGGCCCCACGAGCAGTACTTC; CDR3: CASSPRLAGGPHEQYF
D: NA; size: many; V: TRBV11-2; J: TRBJ1-5; DNA: TGTGCCAGCAGCTTGAGAGGGGGGAGGGGAGCGGATCAGCCCCAGCATTTT; CDR3: CASSLRGGRGADQPQHF
D: TRBD1; size: NA; V: TRBV10-3; J: TRBJ2-3; DNA: TGTGCCATTAACAGGGGGAGCACAGATACGCAGTATTTT; CDR3: CAINRGSTDTQYF
D: TRBD1; size: NA; V: TRBV12-3/TRBV12-4; J: TRBJ2-7; DNA: TGTGCCAGCAGTGCCTACAGGGGGACGCCCTCCTACGAGCAGTACTTC; CDR3: CASSAYRGTPSYEQYF
D: NA; size: many; V: TRBV6-5; J: TRBJ1-6; DNA: TGTGCCAGCAGTTACACAGGGAGCCACAGTTCACCCCTCCACTTT; CDR3: CASSYTGSHSSPLHF
D: NA; size: many; V: TRBV5-5; J: TRBJ1-2; DNA: TGTGCCAGCAGCTTGTTCGAGACGACTACCTATGGCTACACCTTC; CDR3: CASSLFETTTYGYTF
D: TRBD2; size: few; V: TRBV29-1; J: TRBJ2-3; DNA: TGCAGCGCCCCCGGACTAGCGGACGGAATTAGCACAGATACGCAGTATTTT; CDR3: CSAPGLADGISTDTQYF
D: NA; size: NA; V: TRBV7-8; J: TRBJ1-5; DNA: TGTGCCAGCAGCCCCTTTCTTCAGCCCCAGCATTTT; CDR3: CASSPFLQPQHF
D: TRBD1; size: NA; V: TRBV29-1; J: TRBJ2-7; DNA: TGCAGCGTTGAAGATGCCCGGACAGGGGACTACGAGCAGTACTTC; CDR3: CSVEDARTGDYEQYF
D: NA; size: NA; V: TRBV3-1; J: TRBJ2-7; DNA: TGTGCCAGCAGCCCCTTACAGGGATCCTACGAGCAGTACTTC; CDR3: CASSPLQGSYEQYF
D: TRBD1; size: few; V: TRBV18; J: TRBJ1-1; DNA: TGTGCCAGCTCACTTGGACAGGGCCTCTACAGGAACACTGAAGCTTTCTTT; CDR3: CASSLGQGLYRNTEAFF
D: TRBD1; size: NA; V: TRBV29-1; J: TRBJ1-1; DNA: TGCAGCGTTGAAACAGGGGCGGGAAACACTGAAGCTTTCTTT; CDR3: CSVETGAGNTEAFF